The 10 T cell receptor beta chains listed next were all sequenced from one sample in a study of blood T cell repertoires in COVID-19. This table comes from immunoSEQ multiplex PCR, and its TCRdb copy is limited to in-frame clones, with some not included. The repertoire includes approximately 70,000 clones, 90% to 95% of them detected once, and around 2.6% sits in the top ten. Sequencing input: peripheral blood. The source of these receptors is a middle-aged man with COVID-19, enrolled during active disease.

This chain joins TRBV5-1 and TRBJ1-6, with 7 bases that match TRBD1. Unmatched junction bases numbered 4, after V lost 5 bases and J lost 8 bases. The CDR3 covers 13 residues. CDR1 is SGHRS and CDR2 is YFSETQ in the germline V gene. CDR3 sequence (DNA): TGCGCCAGCAGGGGGACAGAGGATTCACCCCTCCACTTT. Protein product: CASRGTEDSPLHF.

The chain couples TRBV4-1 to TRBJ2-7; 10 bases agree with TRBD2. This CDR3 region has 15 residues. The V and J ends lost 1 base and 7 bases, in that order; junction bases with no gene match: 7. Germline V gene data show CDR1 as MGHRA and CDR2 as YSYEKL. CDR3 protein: CASSQALAGVREQYF. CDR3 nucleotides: TGCGCCAGCAGCCAAGCGCTAGCGGGAGTTCGTGAGCAGTACTTC.

CDR3 DNA: TGTGCCAGCAGCCAAGTAGCAGGCGCAGGGGAAAAACTGTTTTTT. Residues: CASSQVAGAGEKLFF. This rearrangement joins TRBV3-1 (or the pseudogene TRBV3-2) to TRBJ1-4; possibly TRBD1 for D (5 bases). Germline assignment: CDR1 LGHDT and CDR2 YNNKEL (reference sequence). Trimming removed 1 base from V and 8 bases from J, with 14 bases in between. This CDR3 comprises 15 residues.

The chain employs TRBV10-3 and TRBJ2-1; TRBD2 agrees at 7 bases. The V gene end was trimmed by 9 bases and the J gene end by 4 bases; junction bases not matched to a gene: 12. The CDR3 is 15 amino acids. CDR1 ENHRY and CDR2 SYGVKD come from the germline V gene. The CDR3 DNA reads TGTGCCATTTTACGGGCGGGAGACCCATACAATGAGCAGTTCTTC. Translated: CAILRAGDPYNEQFF.

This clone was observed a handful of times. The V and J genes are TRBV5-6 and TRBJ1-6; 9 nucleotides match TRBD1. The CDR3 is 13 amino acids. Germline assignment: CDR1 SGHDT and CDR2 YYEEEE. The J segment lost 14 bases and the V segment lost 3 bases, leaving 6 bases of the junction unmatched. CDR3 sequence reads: CASSSGTGFTLHF. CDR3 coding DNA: TGTGCCAGCAGCTCCGGGACAGGGTTCACCCTCCACTTT.

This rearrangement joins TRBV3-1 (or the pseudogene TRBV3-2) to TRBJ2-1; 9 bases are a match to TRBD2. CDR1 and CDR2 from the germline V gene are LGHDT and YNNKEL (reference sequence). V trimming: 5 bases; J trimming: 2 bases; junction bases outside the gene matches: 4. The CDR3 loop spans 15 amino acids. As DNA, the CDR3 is TGTGCCAGCAGCTCCCGCGGGAGGGCCTACAATGAGCAGTTCTTC. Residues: CASSSRGRAYNEQFF.

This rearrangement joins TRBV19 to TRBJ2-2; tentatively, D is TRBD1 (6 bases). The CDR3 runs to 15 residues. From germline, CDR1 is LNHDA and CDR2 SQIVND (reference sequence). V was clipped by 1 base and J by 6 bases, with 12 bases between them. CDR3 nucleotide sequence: TGTGCCAGTAGTATAGGGCAGCCAGGGGCCGGGGAGCTGTTTTTT. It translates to CASSIGQPGAGELFF.

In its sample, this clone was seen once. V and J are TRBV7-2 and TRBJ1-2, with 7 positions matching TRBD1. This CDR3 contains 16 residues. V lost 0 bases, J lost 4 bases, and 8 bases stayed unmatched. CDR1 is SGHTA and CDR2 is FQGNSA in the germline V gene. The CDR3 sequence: CASSLALAGTVYGYTF. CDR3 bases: TGTGCCAGCAGCTTAGCGCTCGCCGGGACAGTCTATGGCTACACCTTC.

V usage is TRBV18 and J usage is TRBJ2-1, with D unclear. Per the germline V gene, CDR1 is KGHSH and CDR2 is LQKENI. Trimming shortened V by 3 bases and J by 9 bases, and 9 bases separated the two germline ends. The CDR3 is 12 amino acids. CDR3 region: CASSPMGSEQFF. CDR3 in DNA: TGTGCCAGCTCACCGATGGGCAGTGAGCAGTTCTTC. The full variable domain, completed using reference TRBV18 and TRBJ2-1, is NAGVMQNPRHLVRRRGQEARLRCSPMKGHSHVYWYRQLPEEGLKFMVYLQKENIIDESGMPKERFSAEFPKEGPSILRIQQVVRGDSAAYFCASSPMGSEQFFGPGTRLTVL.

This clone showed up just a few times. For the CDR3, the DNA is TGCGCCAGCAGCACCTACGACAGCAATGAGCAGTTCTTC. Amino acid sequence: CASSTYDSNEQFF. The V call is TRBV5-1, the J call TRBJ2-1, with D perhaps TRBD1 (5 bases). CDR1 is SGHRS and CDR2 is YFSETQ in the germline V gene. The CDR3 totals 13 residues. The V and J ends lost 4 bases and 6 bases respectively, with 11 bases between them.